What follows are 11 T cell receptor beta chains derived from one specimen sequenced in a study of CD8+ T cells in alopecia areata. In each case, RNA was isolated and then reverse transcribed into cDNA as the sequencing template. Produced via immunoSEQ multiplex PCR; TCRdb's table is partial and in-frame only. The table lists 2,000 or so clones, with no singletons. The time point denotes: mouse skin 3 weeks after grafting. The input for sequencing was skin, taken at week 3. These receptor sequences come from a C3H/HeJ mouse with alopecia areata. Strain haplotype at MHC: H2-k.

This clone is classed as large. Gene names follow the mouse nomenclature. The CDR3 end lies 4 residues beyond the end of the read and is filled in from the germline J gene. V gene TRBV19 combines with J gene TRBJ2-2, with 10 bases matching TRBD2. The CDR3 is made up of 16 amino acids. Germline V lookup: CDR1 FNHDT, CDR2 SITEND (reference sequence). Losses at the gene ends were 2 bases for V and 0 bases for J; bases not matched to a gene: 1. The DNA read from the CDR3 is TGTGCCAGCAGTATCGACTGGGGGGCAAACACCGGG. It is translated as CASSIDWGANTG. From start to end, the CDR3 is CASSIDWGANTGQLYF. The whole variable domain, remainder taken from reference TRBV19 and TRBJ2-2, is GGIITQTPKFLIGQEGQKLTLKCQQNFNHDTMYWYRQDSGKGLRLIYYSITENDLQKGDLSEGYDASREKKSSFSLTVTSAQKNEMAVFLCASSIDWGANTGQLYFGEGSKLTVL.

This clone is medium-sized by share. Germline and genes: mouse. The CDR3 end lies 4 residues beyond the end of the read and is filled in from the germline J gene. This chain joins TRBV19 and TRBJ1-1, with TRBD1 matching 9 bases. Germline CDR1 reads FNHDT; CDR2 reads SITEND (reference sequence). Germline trimming cut 4 bases from V and 0 bases from J; bases unmatched to any gene: 1. The CDR3 is 14 residues long. CDR3 bases read: TGTGCCAGCAGTTGGGACAGGGCAAACACA. Its protein product is CASSWDRANT. The entire CDR3 protein is CASSWDRANTEVFF.

By frequency in the sample, this clone is medium-sized (0.01 to 0.1%). Mouse gene names apply. The CDR3 end is not reached by the read, which stops 4 residues before it; the germline J gene fills it in. The chain links TRBV13-1 to TRBJ2-5, with D tentatively TRBD1 (6 bases). V lost 3 bases and J 0 bases, leaving 14 bases between the germline ends. From germline, CDR1 is NSHNY and CDR2 SYGAGN. The length of the CDR3 is 16 residues. The CDR3: CASSGPGTINQDTQYF. Incomplete CDR3 DNA: TGTGCCAGCAGTGGCCCGGGGACAATTAACCAAGAC.

This clone has a count of ten or more. Gene names denote mouse genes. The read halts 4 residues ahead of the CDR3 end, with the missing end drawn from the germline J gene. The chain links TRBV13-3 to TRBJ2-1; tentative D call: TRBD1 (5 bases). The V end lost 4 bases, the J end lost 4 bases, and 15 bases lay between the germline ends. The CDR3 runs to 15 residues. CDR1 is NNHDY, CDR2 SYVADS, per germline. The CDR3 DNA, read in part, is TGTGCCAGCAGTCCAGGGAAGGGTAGGTATGCT. This encodes CASSPGKGRYA. The entire CDR3 protein is CASSPGKGRYAEQFF.

In its sample, this clone is medium-sized. Gene names refer to mouse genes. The sequence runs out 4 residues before the end of the CDR3; the remainder is reconstructed from the germline J gene. V is TRBV13-2 and J is TRBJ1-1, with a tentative D call TRBD1 (6 bases). Germline values: CDR1 NNHNN, CDR2 SYGAGS (reference sequence). V was trimmed by 0 bases and J by 0 bases, leaving 6 bases between them. This CDR3 is 14 amino acids long. The DNA read from the CDR3 is TGTGCCAGCGGTGATGCAGGGGAGAACACA. Amino acid sequence: CASGDAGENT. The full CDR3 is CASGDAGENTEVFF.

This clone was seen more than once but under ten times. The gene names here belong to mouse. The observed sequence ends 4 residues before the CDR3 terminus, with the missing tail filled in from the germline J gene. The V gene is TRBV13-2, the J gene TRBJ2-5; 9 bases match TRBD2. Germline V gene sequence: CDR1 NNHNN, CDR2 SYGAGS (reference sequence). The CDR3 has 14 amino acids. The DNA read from the CDR3 is TGTGCCAGCGGTGAAGGACTGGGGCCAGAC. As protein: CASGEGLGPD. The whole CDR3 sequence reads CASGEGLGPDTQYF.

This clone was seen only a few times. Mouse germline and gene names are used. The sequence runs out 4 residues before the end of the CDR3; the remainder is reconstructed from the germline J gene. This chain uses TRBV13-3 with TRBJ1-1; weak D call: TRBD1 (5 bases). The CDR3 has 13 amino acids. Trimming shortened V by 2 bases and J by 4 bases, and 9 bases separated the two germline ends. Per the germline V gene, CDR1 is NNHDY and CDR2 is SYVADS. CDR3 in amino acids: CASSDRASTEVFF. The CDR3 DNA, read in part, is TGTGCCAGCAGTGACAGGGCAAGCACA.

This clone counts as medium-sized. The gene symbols are mouse symbols. The read halts 4 residues ahead of the CDR3 end, with the missing end drawn from the germline J gene. The genes are TRBV31 and TRBJ1-2; D not certain. V dropped 0 bases and J dropped 1 base, with 9 bases sitting between them. Germline CDR1 reads GKSSPN; CDR2 reads SITVG. The CDR3 sequence is 14 residues long. CDR3 DNA (partial): TGTGCCTGGAGTCTAAGTAGGGTAAACTCC. Translated, it gives CAWSLSRVNS. The CDR3 reads in full as CAWSLSRVNSDYTF.

As for this clone: The genes are named according to mouse. The sequenced CDR3 bases are TGTGCCAGCAGTTTCCTGGACTGGGGGCAC. The encoded protein is CASSFLDWGH. The whole CDR3 protein is CASSFLDWGHDYTF. The rearrangement uses TRBV15 and TRBJ1-2; maybe TRBD1 (6 bases). The read terminates 4 residues before the CDR3 end, so the remaining end is supplied by the germline J gene. CDR1 and CDR2 from the germline V gene are SGHND and FRSKSL. The CDR3 loop spans 14 amino acids.

This clone is deemed medium-sized (0.01 to 0.1%). The genes and germline here are from mouse. The read terminates 4 residues before the CDR3 end, so the remaining end is supplied by the germline J gene. The chain recombines TRBV1 with TRBJ2-2; TRBD1 matches at 9 bases. V lost 6 bases, J lost 4 bases, and 9 bases stayed unmatched. This CDR3 is built from 16 residues. Germline V gene sequence: CDR1 NSQYPW, CDR2 LRSPGD (reference sequence). The CDR3 bases that were read are TGCACCTGCAGGGCCGGGGGACAGGGAGTCACCGGG. It translates to CTCRAGGQGVTG. The complete CDR3 sequence is CTCRAGGQGVTGQLYF.

This clone was recorded at least ten times. Gene names denote mouse genes. The CDR3 protein is CASSQDSGGHYNSPLYF. Incomplete CDR3 DNA: TGTGCCAGCAGCCAAGATTCGGGGGGCCATTATAATTCGCCC. V and J are TRBV5 and TRBJ1-6; D perhaps matches TRBD1 (6 bases). Coverage ceases 3 residues before the CDR3 finishes, and the germline J gene fills in the end. TRBJ1-6 qualifies as an ORF whose function is uncertain. CDR1 LGHNA and CDR2 YNLKQL come from the germline V gene (reference sequence). CDR3 length: 17 residues. Deletions cut 0 bases from V and 4 bases from J, with 13 bases between.